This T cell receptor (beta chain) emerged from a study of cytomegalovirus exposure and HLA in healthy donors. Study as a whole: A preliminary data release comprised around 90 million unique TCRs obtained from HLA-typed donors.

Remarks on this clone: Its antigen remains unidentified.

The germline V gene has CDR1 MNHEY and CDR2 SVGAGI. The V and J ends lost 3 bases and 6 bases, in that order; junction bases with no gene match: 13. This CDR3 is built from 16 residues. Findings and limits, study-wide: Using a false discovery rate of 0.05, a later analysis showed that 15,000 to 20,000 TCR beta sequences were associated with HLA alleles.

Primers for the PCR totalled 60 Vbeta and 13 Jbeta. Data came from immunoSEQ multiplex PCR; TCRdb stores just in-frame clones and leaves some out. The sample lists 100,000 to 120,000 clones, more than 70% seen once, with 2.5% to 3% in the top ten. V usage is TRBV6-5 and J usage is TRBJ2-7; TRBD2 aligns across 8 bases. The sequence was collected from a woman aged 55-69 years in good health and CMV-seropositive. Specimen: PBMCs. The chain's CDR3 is CASSYYGAGGFGEQYF. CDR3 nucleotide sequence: TGTGCCAGCAGTTATTATGGTGCGGGAGGATTTGGCGAGCAGTACTTC.